A single T cell receptor beta chain is shown here with its context. Its antigen is still unknown. The entry originates in a study of T-cell memory formation after mild COVID-19. Study background: TCR clusters were mostly confined to one donor each. The study's findings and limits: For contracting clones, CD4+ ones sat mainly in CM and EM, CD8+ in EMRA. Day 15 to 85 contracting clones showed balanced CD4/CD8; later expanders leaned CD4+.

TCRdb used MiXCR to reprocess the 5' RACE reads, holding one entry per CDR3 protein. The table records 390,000 or so distinct CDR3 sequences, roughly 15% of them present only once. The specimen was PBMCs or a T cell subset sorted from them (not recorded which). The sequence was obtained from a man between 18 and 29 years old who had mild COVID-19 (a few samples of this study predate the infection). Cell type and time point are not known.

CDR3 DNA: TGTGCCAGCAGCTTGGTACAGGCCAAAAACATTCAGTACTTC. Protein: CASSLVQAKNIQYF. V and J are TRBV5-4 and TRBJ2-4; D gene unclear. CDR1 SGHNT and CDR2 YYREEE come from the germline V gene (reference sequence). The V end lost 0 bases, the J end lost 1 base, and 5 bases lay between the germline ends. This CDR3 is built from 14 residues.